This note documents a single T cell receptor beta chain sequence. What it binds is not known. Additional DNA sequences in this sample encode the identical CDR3. All of the isolated RNA was reverse transcribed, so expressed TCRB transcripts were sequenced. Repertoires were generated with immunoSEQ multiplex PCR, while TCRdb's copy carries only in-frame clones and drops some. The profile shows roughly 450,000 clones, roughly an eighth of them singletons. Trimming at V came to 0 bases and at J to 3 bases, leaving 0 bases not matched to a gene. CDR1 SGHRS and CDR2 YFSETQ come from the germline V gene. The CDR3 sequence is 14 residues long. The data derive from a study of beta chain features in type 1 diabetes. Points from the study as a whole: Within each of all four CD4+ subsets, Type 1 diabetes patients had TCRB CDR3s that were moderately but significantly shorter. PCR may have favored shorter templates equally in patients and controls. Patients showed naive, central memory and Treg TCRB repertoires that appeared more similar than those of healthy donors.

Every sorted population was more than 95% pure. This receptor was taken from a woman between 18 and 30 years old in good health. The chain recombines TRBV5-1 with TRBJ2-1, with 7 bases that match TRBD1. The sequenced sample consisted of naive CD4+ T cells from blood. The CDR3 sequence: CASSLGDSYNEQFF. The CDR3 DNA sequence: TGCGCCAGCAGCTTGGGGGACAGCTACAATGAGCAGTTCTTC.